One sample yielded the 21 T cell receptor beta chains listed below, sequenced in a study of blood T cell repertoires in COVID-19 (dated by TCRdb to 2020 to 2021). Preparation of the library involved the immunoSEQ multiplex PCR assay. What TCRdb holds here is the immuneACCESS table cut down to in-frame rearrangements. Part of the clones is not present; checked against another copy, under half of the missing clones reflect an unresolved V gene, and the others are unexplained. The sample table shows some 150,000 clones, and approximately 81% are seen once. The top ten clones comprise about 40% of the sample. Material for sequencing was peripheral blood. These TCRs come from a human donor in a cohort sampled during active COVID-19.

This clone was seen a few times. This chain uses TRBV4-1 with TRBJ1-5, with TRBD1 matching 11 bases. CDR3 length: 15 amino acids. Germline trimming cut 4 bases from V and 3 bases from J; bases unmatched to any gene: 2. The germline CDR1 and CDR2 sequences are MGHRA and YSYEKL. In DNA, the CDR3 is TGCGCCAGCAGCCTGGGACAGGGGGACAATCAGCCCCAGCATTTT. Encoded protein: CASSLGQGDNQPQHF.

The genes are TRBV6-2 or TRBV6-3 and TRBJ1-3; D not resolved. Germline CDR1 is MNHEY and CDR2 is SVGEGT. V was shortened by 6 bases and J by 0 bases, with 12 bases between the two germline ends. The CDR3 consists of 15 residues. The CDR3 is CASSLMPYSGNTIYF. The CDR3 DNA reads TGTGCCAGCAGCCTCATGCCCTACTCTGGAAACACCATATATTTT.

The chain carries TRBV18 and TRBJ2-7; TRBD1 matches at 7 bases. Trimming removed 6 bases from V and 2 bases from J; junction bases left unmatched: 13. The germline V gene has CDR1 KGHSH and CDR2 LQKENI. The CDR3 consists of 16 residues. The CDR3 loop is CASSPFWTGLTYEQYF. CDR3 in DNA: TGTGCCAGCTCGCCTTTCTGGACAGGTCTAACCTACGAGCAGTACTTC. The entire variable domain, with the rest obtained from reference TRBV18 and TRBJ2-7, is as follows: NAGVMQNPRHLVRRRGQEARLRCSPMKGHSHVYWYRQLPEEGLKFMVYLQKENIIDESGMPKERFSAEFPKEGPSILRIQQVVRGDSAAYFCASSPFWTGLTYEQYFGPGTRLTVT.

V and J are TRBV12-3 or TRBV12-4 and TRBJ1-5; the D is unclear. Trimming pared 6 bases from V and 9 bases from J, leaving 12 bases between. The CDR3 has 12 residues. Written as DNA, the CDR3 is TGTGCCAGCAGCCTCTATGGGAGGCCCCAGCATTTT. This sequence encodes CASSLYGRPQHF.

V gene TRBV5-5 combines with J gene TRBJ2-5, with D tentatively TRBD1 (6 bases). This CDR3 region has 14 residues. The germline CDR1 and CDR2 sequences are SGHKS and YYEKEE (reference sequence). Between the trimmed V and J ends, which lost 3 bases and 2 bases, there was a span of 11 bases. The CDR3 protein is CASSSWGLQETQYF. The CDR3 coding sequence is TGTGCCAGCAGCTCTTGGGGGCTGCAAGAGACCCAGTACTTC.

CDR3 amino acids: CASATVSGVDTQYF. The CDR3 DNA reads as TGCGCCAGCGCCACGGTATCAGGGGTGGATACGCAGTATTTT. The chain is built from TRBV4-1 and TRBJ2-3; the D gene is possibly TRBD1 (6 bases). Per the germline V gene, CDR1 is MGHRA and CDR2 is YSYEKL. The CDR3 sequence is 14 residues long. Trimming stripped 8 bases from V and 6 bases from J, with 18 bases between.

This chain links TRBV24-1 with TRBJ1-2; D is perhaps TRBD1 (6 bases). Trimming pared 3 bases from V and 8 bases from J, leaving 12 bases between. CDR1 is KGHDR, CDR2 SFDVKD, per germline. The CDR3 sequence is 13 residues long. In DNA, the CDR3 is TGTGCCACCAGTGATGCGACAGGATGGGGCTACACCTTC. Translation gives CATSDATGWGYTF.

The V gene is TRBV28, the J gene TRBJ1-5; 7 nucleotides agree with TRBD1. The junction had 12 bases not matched to a gene; V was cut back by 4 bases and J by 6 bases. The germline V gene encodes CDR1 MDHEN and CDR2 SYDVKM. This CDR3 contains 16 residues. CDR3 region: CASSSGQQGRTQPQHF. DNA for the CDR3: TGTGCCAGCAGTTCAGGGCAACAGGGGAGGACTCAGCCCCAGCATTTT.

The rearrangement uses TRBV6-5 and TRBJ1-1, with D unresolved. V dropped 6 bases and J dropped 3 bases, with 11 bases sitting between them. CDR3 size: 13 residues. CDR1 MNHEY and CDR2 SVGAGI come from the germline V gene. This CDR3 is CASRTTWDTEAFF. The CDR3 DNA reads as TGTGCCAGCAGGACAACCTGGGACACTGAAGCTTTCTTT.

This chain connects TRBV5-1 to TRBJ1-1, with unresolved D. The CDR3 loop spans 14 amino acids. Germline CDR1 reads SGHRS; CDR2 reads YFSETQ. The V and J ends lost 4 bases and 0 bases respectively, with 10 bases between them. The CDR3 sequence: CASSIDTLNTEAFF. For the CDR3, the DNA is TGCGCCAGCAGCATTGACACCCTGAACACTGAAGCTTTCTTT.

The chain recombines TRBV9 with TRBJ2-1, with 8 bases aligning to TRBD2. V gave up 0 bases and J gave up 3 bases; unmatched junction bases: 5. This CDR3 region has 16 residues. Germline-derived CDR1 and CDR2 are SGDLS and YYNGEE. CDR3 sequence: CASSVDWTSNYNEQFF. For the CDR3, the DNA is TGTGCCAGCAGCGTAGATTGGACTAGCAACTACAATGAGCAGTTCTTC.

There are a few counts of this clone. The genes are TRBV27 and TRBJ2-1; 7 bases agree with TRBD1. Germline CDR1 MNHEY, CDR2 SMNVEV (reference sequence). The CDR3 covers 15 residues. V gave up 5 bases and J gave up 6 bases; unmatched junction bases: 10. CDR3 in amino acids: CASSPSRTGLNEQFF. In nucleotides, the CDR3 is TGTGCCAGCAGTCCCTCAAGGACAGGCCTCAATGAGCAGTTCTTC.

The chain employs TRBV5-1 and TRBJ2-5; TRBD1 matches at 8 bases. After removal of 4 bases from V and 3 bases from J, the junction contained 2 bases not matched to a gene. Looked up from germline, CDR1 is SGHRS and CDR2 is YFSETQ. The CDR3 contains 13 residues. Written as DNA, the CDR3 is TGCGCCAGCAGCGCGACAGGGGAAGAGACCCAGTACTTC. It codes for CASSATGEETQYF. Full variable domain (missing parts from reference TRBV5-1 and TRBJ2-5): KAGVTQTPRYLIKTRGQQVTLSCSPISGHRSVSWYQQTPGQGLQFLFEYFSETQRNKGNFPGRFSGRQFSNSRSEMNVSTLELGDSALYLCASSATGEETQYFGPGTRLLVL.

On this clone itself: This CDR3 is also generated by other DNA sequences in the sample. The CDR3, as DNA: TGTGCCTGGACCGGGACAGGGCGAGGCTATGGCTACACCTTC. It encodes CAWTGTGRGYGYTF. This chain links TRBV30 with TRBJ1-2; 9 bases fit TRBD1. CDR3 length: 14 residues. Looked up from germline, CDR1 is GTSNPN and CDR2 is SVGIG (reference sequence). V was clipped by 4 bases and J by 4 bases; unmatched bases: 7.

The chain employs TRBV3-1 (or the pseudogene TRBV3-2) and TRBJ2-7, with D perhaps TRBD2 (6 bases). Trimming took 3 bases from V and 7 from J, leaving 13 bases between them. CDR3 length: 13 residues. CDR1 and CDR2 from the germline V gene are LGHDT and YNNKEL (reference sequence). The CDR3: CASSHRKEGEQYF. Written as DNA, the CDR3 is TGTGCCAGCAGCCACCGTAAGGAGGGGGAGCAGTACTTC.

The J gene is TRBJ2-2, the V gene TRBV3-1 (or the pseudogene TRBV3-2), with D hard to call. The CDR3 covers 11 residues. V was clipped by 8 bases and J by 6 bases, with 7 bases between them. Germline V CDR1 and CDR2: LGHDT, YNNKEL (reference sequence). CDR3 amino acids: CASELAGELFF. The CDR3 DNA sequence: TGTGCCAGCGAATTAGCCGGGGAGCTGTTTTTT.

The sample holds one count of this clone. The genes are TRBV7-3 and TRBJ2-1; D perhaps matches TRBD2 (7 bases). Germline CDR1 reads SGHTA; CDR2 reads FQGTGA. This CDR3 has 17 residues. Trimming shortened V by 4 bases and J by 0 bases, and 16 bases separated the two germline ends. CDR3 sequence (DNA): TGTGCCAGCAGCTCTAGGGGGTCTAGCGGCTCCTACAATGAGCAGTTCTTC. It codes for CASSSRGSSGSYNEQFF. Full variable domain (remainder filled in from reference TRBV7-3 and TRBJ2-1): GAGVSQTPSNKVTEKGKYVELRCDPISGHTALYWYRQSLGQGPEFLIYFQGTGAADDSGLPNDRFFAVRPEGSVSTLKIQRTERGDSAVYLCASSSRGSSGSYNEQFFGPGTRLTVL.

This clone has only a few counts. The V and J genes are TRBV5-1 and TRBJ1-2; TRBD1 might be the D (6 bases). The V end lost 1 base, the J end lost 8 bases, and 15 bases lay between the germline ends. Per germline, CDR1 SGHRS and CDR2 YFSETQ. The CDR3 is made up of 14 amino acids. CDR3 coding DNA: TGCGCCAGCAGCTTGACAGGGAGTGTGAACGGCTACACCTTC. Translation: CASSLTGSVNGYTF.

This clone appeared a single time. This chain links TRBV19 with TRBJ1-6, with D maybe TRBD1 (5 bases). V lost 8 bases and J lost 4, with 12 bases in between. This CDR3 is 14 amino acids long. The germline CDR1 and CDR2 sequences are LNHDA and SQIVND (reference sequence). CDR3 amino acids: CASAAGGYNSPLHF. The CDR3 DNA follows: TGTGCCAGTGCCGCGGGGGGGTATAATTCACCCCTCCACTTT. Variable domain in full (rest from reference TRBV19 and TRBJ1-6): DGGITQSPKYLFRKEGQNVTLSCEQNLNHDAMYWYRQDPGQGLRLIYYSQIVNDFQKGDIAEGYSVSREKKESFPLTVTSAQKNPTAFYLCASAAGGYNSPLHFGNGTRLTVT.

V usage is TRBV11-1 and J usage is TRBJ1-2; TRBD1 matches at 7 bases. The CDR3 has 16 residues. In germline, CDR1 is SGHAT, CDR2 FQDESV (reference sequence). With 5 bases clipped from V and 8 bases from J, the junction kept 17 bases outside the gene matches. CDR3 region: CASSPSGETGRFGYTF. The CDR3 DNA reads TGTGCCAGCAGCCCGTCGGGCGAGACAGGGCGTTTCGGCTACACCTTC.

This clone has only one observation. The rearrangement links TRBV28 to TRBJ1-6; a weak D match, TRBD1 (6 bases). V dropped 6 bases and J dropped 10 bases, with 19 bases sitting between them. Germline CDR1 and CDR2: MDHEN and SYDVKM. The CDR3 extends over 15 amino acids. CDR3 sequence reads: CASSRGQREDSPLHF. As DNA, the CDR3 is TGTGCCAGCAGCCGCGGACAGCGGGAGGACTCACCCCTCCACTTT.